This TCR beta chain came from a study of T cells in Graves' hyperthyroidism and ophthalmopathy. Researchers took RNA transcripts and amplified the TCR beta CDR3 regions from them. The study used the HTBI primer set for a first-round RT-PCR of the TCR CDR3. TCRdb re-called the multiplex PCR reads with MiXCR, one entry per CDR3 protein. The profile shows hundreds of thousands of distinct CDR3 sequences, under 45% of them singletons. V was clipped by 1 base and J by 8 bases; unmatched bases: 11. CDR1 and CDR2 (germline): SGHTA, FQGNSA. The CDR3 runs 18 residues. This clonotype was counted at least ten times.

The sequenced material came from blood. The receptor's source is a woman between 40 and 50 years old with Graves' hyperthyroidism. The chain couples TRBV7-2 to TRBJ1-4, with TRBD1 matching 12 bases. This CDR3 is CASSLGEGQGAPGEKLFF. The CDR3 DNA follows: TGTGCCAGCAGCTTAGGGGAGGGACAGGGGGCACCAGGCGAAAAACTGTTTTTT.